This record looks at one TCR beta chain sequence and its context. TCR alpha and beta CDR3s were amplified from mRNA by semiquantitative ARM-PCR. ARM-PCR used tagged nested gene-specific primers, then communal superprimers for exponential amplification. MiXCR, applied by TCRdb to the multiplex PCR reads, yields one record per CDR3 protein. The table includes a few thousand distinct CDR3 sequences, about 59% detected once. Anti-CD4 multisort beads removed cells negatively, then anti-CD8 beads positively selected CD8+ T cells. The data stem from a study of relationships among human T cell subsets. The CDR3 is 13 amino acids. Germline V gene data show CDR1 as MNHEY and CDR2 as SVGEGT. V lost 8 bases, J lost 2 bases, and 10 bases lay in between.

The source material was CD8+ T cells sorted from blood. The chain has TRBV6-2 or TRBV6-3 and TRBJ1-5; D gene uncertain. The clonotype was recovered from a man between 35 and 55 years old in good health. DNA for the CDR3: TGTGCCAGCTGTGAGGAGGGCAATCAGCCCCAGCATTTT. Protein product: CASCEEGNQPQHF.